These T cell receptor beta chains were read from a single sample in a study of shared clonotypes between healthy human individuals. Repertoires were generated with immunoSEQ multiplex PCR, while TCRdb's copy carries only in-frame clones and drops some. The sample contains about 2.1 million clones, about 92% of which appear only once. Sequencing input: naive CD8+ T cells from PBMCs. The receptors shown here come from a young man in good health. Some clones in this sample may be carry-over from other donors' samples. Both conserved end residues are part of each CDR3. Each record gives: V gene, J gene, D gene, clone size, CDR3 DNA, CDR3 protein. The D gene is left open where the match is weak. Rows give clone size only sometimes, using once, few, many, or a class for an expanded clone.

v_gene: TRBV5-1
j_gene: TRBJ2-7
d_gene: TRBD1
abundance: NA
CDR3nt: TGCGCCAGCAGGTGGACAGGCGATGGCGAGCAGTACTTC
CDR3aa: CASRWTGDGEQYF

v_gene: TRBV4-1
j_gene: TRBJ1-3
d_gene: NA
abundance: NA
CDR3nt: TGCGCCAGCAGCCCCGGGACGACCTCTGGAAACACCATATATTTT
CDR3aa: CASSPGTTSGNTIYF

v_gene: TRBV4-1
j_gene: TRBJ2-7
d_gene: TRBD1
abundance: NA
CDR3nt: TGCGCCAGCAGCCAGGGTGACAGGGGCCCTCGGGGATACGAGCAGTACTTC
CDR3aa: CASSQGDRGPRGYEQYF

v_gene: TRBV27
j_gene: TRBJ1-1
d_gene: NA
abundance: NA
CDR3nt: TGTGCCAGCAGTGGGCTCGGGCAGACCGGAACTGAAGCTTTCTTT
CDR3aa: CASSGLGQTGTEAFF

v_gene: TRBV5-1
j_gene: TRBJ2-7
d_gene: NA
abundance: NA
CDR3nt: TGCGCCAGCAGCTTGGGGTCAGTCGAGCAGTACTTC
CDR3aa: CASSLGSVEQYF

v_gene: TRBV27
j_gene: TRBJ2-1
d_gene: NA
abundance: once
CDR3nt: TGTGCCAGCAGCACTAGTTTCCTATCCTACAATGAGCAGTTCTTC
CDR3aa: CASSTSFLSYNEQFF

v_gene: TRBV5-4
j_gene: TRBJ2-7
d_gene: NA
abundance: NA
CDR3nt: TGTGCCAGCAGCTTCGGTAGGGGGTACGAGCAGTACTTC
CDR3aa: CASSFGRGYEQYF

v_gene: TRBV5-4
j_gene: TRBJ2-1
d_gene: TRBD2
abundance: NA
CDR3nt: TGTGCCAGCAGCGCTATGGGACTAGCGGGGGACAATGAGCAGTTCTTC
CDR3aa: CASSAMGLAGDNEQFF

v_gene: TRBV7-9
j_gene: TRBJ2-7
d_gene: NA
abundance: NA
CDR3nt: TGTGCCAGCAGCCCGGGCGGCTACGAGCAGTACTTC
CDR3aa: CASSPGGYEQYF

v_gene: TRBV29-1
j_gene: TRBJ2-1
d_gene: TRBD2
abundance: NA
CDR3nt: TGCAGCGCTGCGTTTCCGGGGGGTGAGCAGTTCTTC
CDR3aa: CSAAFPGGEQFF

v_gene: TRBV11-2
j_gene: TRBJ2-1
d_gene: NA
abundance: NA
CDR3nt: TGTGCCAGCAGCTTGCTCGACAATGAGCAGTTCTTC
CDR3aa: CASSLLDNEQFF

v_gene: TRBV27
j_gene: TRBJ2-2
d_gene: NA
abundance: NA
CDR3nt: TGTGCCAGCAGTTTATACAGGGTGGGCACCGGGGAGCTGTTTTTT
CDR3aa: CASSLYRVGTGELFF

v_gene: TRBV9
j_gene: TRBJ2-7
d_gene: TRBD2
abundance: NA
CDR3nt: TGTGCCAGCAGCGTAGAGGTGGGAGGGGCCTACGAGCAGTACTTC
CDR3aa: CASSVEVGGAYEQYF

v_gene: TRBV27
j_gene: TRBJ1-1
d_gene: NA
abundance: once
CDR3nt: TGTGCCAGCAGTTTACAGGGAAGGAACACTGAAGCTTTCTTT
CDR3aa: CASSLQGRNTEAFF

v_gene: TRBV7-8
j_gene: TRBJ1-5
d_gene: TRBD1
abundance: NA
CDR3nt: TGTGCCAGCAGCGCCGACAGGGGGCTCTGGCAGCCCCAGCATTTT
CDR3aa: CASSADRGLWQPQHF

v_gene: TRBV6-6
j_gene: TRBJ2-7
d_gene: NA
abundance: NA
CDR3nt: TGTGCCAGCAGTTACTCGGGCCGGGAGCAGTACTTC
CDR3aa: CASSYSGREQYF

v_gene: TRBV6-5
j_gene: TRBJ1-2
d_gene: TRBD1
abundance: NA
CDR3nt: TGTGCCAGCAGTGGTACGTGGGACAGAAACTATGGCTACACCTTC
CDR3aa: CASSGTWDRNYGYTF

v_gene: TRBV10-2
j_gene: TRBJ2-2
d_gene: TRBD2
abundance: NA
CDR3nt: TGCGCCAGCAGGAGGCGGGAGGGCGTCACCGGGGAGCTGTTTTTT
CDR3aa: CASRRREGVTGELFF

v_gene: TRBV11-2
j_gene: TRBJ2-7
d_gene: TRBD2
abundance: NA
CDR3nt: TGTGCCAGCAGCCCGGGACTAGCGGCGAGCGAGCAGTACTTC
CDR3aa: CASSPGLAASEQYF

v_gene: TRBV27
j_gene: TRBJ1-5
d_gene: NA
abundance: NA
CDR3nt: TGTGCCAGCAGTTCGCGTTTCGGTAGCAATCAGCCCCAGCATTTT
CDR3aa: CASSSRFGSNQPQHF

v_gene: TRBV5-6
j_gene: TRBJ1-2
d_gene: NA
abundance: NA
CDR3nt: TGTGCCAGCAGCTTGGGTGGAGGGGGTGTTGGCGTAGATGGCTACACCTTC
CDR3aa: CASSLGGGGVGVDGYTF

v_gene: TRBV10-3
j_gene: TRBJ1-1
d_gene: NA
abundance: NA
CDR3nt: TGTGCCATCAGTAATTGGGAGGACACTGAAGCTTTCTTT
CDR3aa: CAISNWEDTEAFF